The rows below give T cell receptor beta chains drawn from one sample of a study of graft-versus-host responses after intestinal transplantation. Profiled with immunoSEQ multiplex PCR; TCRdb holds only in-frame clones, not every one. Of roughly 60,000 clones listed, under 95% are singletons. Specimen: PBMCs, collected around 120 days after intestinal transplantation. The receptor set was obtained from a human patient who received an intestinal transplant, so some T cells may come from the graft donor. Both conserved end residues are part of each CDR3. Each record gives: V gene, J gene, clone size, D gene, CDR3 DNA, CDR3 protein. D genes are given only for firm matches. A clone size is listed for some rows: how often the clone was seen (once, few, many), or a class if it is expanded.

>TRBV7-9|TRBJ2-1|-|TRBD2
TGTGCCAGCAGCCCGATATGGACTAGCTCCAATGAGCAGTTCTTC
CASSPIWTSSNEQFF
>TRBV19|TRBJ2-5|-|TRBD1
TGTGCCAGTAGTAGCCCAACGAAGACAGGGCGGGAGACCCAGTACTTC
CASSSPTKTGRETQYF
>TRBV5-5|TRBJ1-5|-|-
TGTGCCAGCAGCCCAACCCGGACACGGAGTAGCAATCAGCCCCAGCATTTT
CASSPTRTRSSNQPQHF
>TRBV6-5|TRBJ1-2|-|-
TGTGCCAGCATCGGAGCAAACTATGGCTACACCTTC
CASIGANYGYTF
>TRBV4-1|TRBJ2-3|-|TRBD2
TGCGCCAGCAGCACGACTAGCGGGGCGGGAGATACGCAGTATTTT
CASSTTSGAGDTQYF
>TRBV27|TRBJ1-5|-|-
TGTGCCAGCAGCCTCGACAGCTTCAATCAGCCCCAGCATTTT
CASSLDSFNQPQHF
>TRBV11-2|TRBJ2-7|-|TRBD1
TGTGCCAGCAGCTTAGTACAGGGGGCTGTCGAGCAGTACTTC
CASSLVQGAVEQYF
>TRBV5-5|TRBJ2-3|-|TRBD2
TGTGCCAGCAGCTTACTAGCGGACACAGATACGCAGTATTTT
CASSLLADTDTQYF
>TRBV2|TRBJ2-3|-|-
TGTGCCAGCAGGAGATCTACAGATACGCAGTATTTT
CASRRSTDTQYF
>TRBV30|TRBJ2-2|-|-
TGTGCCTGGAGTCAGGGGACCACCGGGGAGCTGTTTTTT
CAWSQGTTGELFF
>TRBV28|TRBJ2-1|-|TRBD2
TGTGCCAGCAGTTTATCGGGGCTGGGACTAGCGGGGGGTGAGCAGTTCTTC
CASSLSGLGLAGGEQFF
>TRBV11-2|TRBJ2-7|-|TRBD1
TGTGCCAGCAGCTATAGCCCGGGGACAGGGGGCAGTTCCTACGAGCAGTACTTC
CASSYSPGTGGSSYEQYF
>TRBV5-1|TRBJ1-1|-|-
TGCGCCAGCAGCTTTTCAGGTCTGAACACTGAAGCTTTCTTT
CASSFSGLNTEAFF
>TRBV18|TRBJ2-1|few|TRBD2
TGTGCCAGCTCACGACTAGCGGGAGAGTATAATGAGCAGTTCTTC
CASSRLAGEYNEQFF
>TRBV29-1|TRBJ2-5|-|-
TGCAGCGCGAGGACACCCCAAGGGACCCAGTACTTC
CSARTPQGTQYF
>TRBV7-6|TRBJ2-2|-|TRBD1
TGTGCCAGCAGCCGAGGGGACAGGGGTTTTCGGACCGGGGAGCTGTTTTTT
CASSRGDRGFRTGELFF
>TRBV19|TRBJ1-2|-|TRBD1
TGTGCCAGTAGGCCTACCGACAGGGACCATGGCTACACCTTC
CASRPTDRDHGYTF
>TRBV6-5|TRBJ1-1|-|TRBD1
TGTGCCAGCAGGCCGGGACAGGGGAACACTGAAGCTTTCTTT
CASRPGQGNTEAFF
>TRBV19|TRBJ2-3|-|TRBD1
TGTGCCAGTAGTATGGACAGGAGCACAGATACGCAGTATTTT
CASSMDRSTDTQYF
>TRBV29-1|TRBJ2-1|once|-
TGCAGCGTGGGGGTGGGATCCTACAATGAGCAGTTCTTC
CSVGVGSYNEQFF
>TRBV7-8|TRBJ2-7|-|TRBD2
TGTGCCAGCAGCTGGGGAGCGGGGGGGACCTACGAGCAGTACTTC
CASSWGAGGTYEQYF
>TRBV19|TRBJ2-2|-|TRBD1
TGTGCCACCGACAGGGCAAACACCGGGGAGCTGTTTTTT
CATDRANTGELFF
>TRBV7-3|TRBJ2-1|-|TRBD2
TGTGCCAGCAGCGACCGGGGACTAGCGGGATTAGATGAGCAGTTCTTC
CASSDRGLAGLDEQFF
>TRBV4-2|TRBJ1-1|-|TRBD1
TGTGCCAGCAGCCTGCCGGGACAGGGGATCGCTGAAGCTTTCTTT
CASSLPGQGIAEAFF
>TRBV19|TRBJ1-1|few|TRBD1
TGTGCCAGTAGTATCAGGCCGGGACAGGGGACTGAAGCTTTCTTT
CASSIRPGQGTEAFF
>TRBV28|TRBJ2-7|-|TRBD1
TGTGCCAGCAGTGTGCCGGGACAGGAGTCCTACGAGCAGTACTTC
CASSVPGQESYEQYF
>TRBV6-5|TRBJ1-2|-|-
TGTGCCAGCAGTGAAAGGACAGTCTATGGCTACACCTTC
CASSERTVYGYTF
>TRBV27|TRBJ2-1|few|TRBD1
TGTGCCAGCGGCCGGTCCGGGACAGGGGAGAATGAGCAGTTCTTC
CASGRSGTGENEQFF
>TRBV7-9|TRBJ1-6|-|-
TGTGCCAGCAGTTGGGTCTATGGTTCACCCCTCCACTTT
CASSWVYGSPLHF
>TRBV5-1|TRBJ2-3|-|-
TGCGCCAGCAGCTTGTCGGGGAACACAGATACGCAGTATTTT
CASSLSGNTDTQYF
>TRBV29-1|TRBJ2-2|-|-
TGCAGCGTTGGGCAGTCGAACACCGGGGAGCTGTTTTTT
CSVGQSNTGELFF
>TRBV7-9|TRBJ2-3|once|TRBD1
TGTGCCAGCAGCCCTACAGGGGTTAGCACAGATACGCAGTATTTT
CASSPTGVSTDTQYF
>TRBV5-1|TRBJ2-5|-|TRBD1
TGCGCCAGCAGCTCTTACAGGGGGCTCACCACCCAAGAGACCCAGTACTTC
CASSSYRGLTTQETQYF
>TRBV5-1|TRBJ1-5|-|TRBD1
TGCGCCAGCAGCTTGGACAGGGGGAATCAGCCCCAGCATTTT
CASSLDRGNQPQHF
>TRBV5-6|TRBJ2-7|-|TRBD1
TGTGCCAGCAGCTTGGATATGGGACAGTACGAGCAGTACTTC
CASSLDMGQYEQYF
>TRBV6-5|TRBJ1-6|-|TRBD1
TGTGCCAGCAGTTACCGCACAGGGGGGTCTTCACCCCTCCACTTT
CASSYRTGGSSPLHF
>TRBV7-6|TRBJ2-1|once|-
TGTGCCAGCAGCCTCGAGAGTTACCCCTACAATGAGCAGTTCTTC
CASSLESYPYNEQFF
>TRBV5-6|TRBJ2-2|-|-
TGTGCCAGCAGCCCTGTCGGGACCGGGGAGCTGTTTTTT
CASSPVGTGELFF
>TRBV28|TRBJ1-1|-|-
TGTGCCAGCAGTTTATCGCCAGTACGTACTGAAGCTTTCTTT
CASSLSPVRTEAFF
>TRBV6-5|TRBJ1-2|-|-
TGTGCCAGCAGTGAGGGGGGGTCCTATGGCTACACCTTC
CASSEGGSYGYTF
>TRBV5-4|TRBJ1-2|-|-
TGTGCCAGCAGCCCACTGGGGGGAAAAAACAATGGCTACACCTTC
CASSPLGGKNNGYTF
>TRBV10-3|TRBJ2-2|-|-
TGTGCCATCAGTGGGTCCGGGGAGCTGTTTTTT
CAISGSGELFF
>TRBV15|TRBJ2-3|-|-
TGTGCCACCAGCAGAGGAGGCCCTAGCACAGATACGCAGTATTTT
CATSRGGPSTDTQYF
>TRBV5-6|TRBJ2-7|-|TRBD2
TGTGCCCGCAGCTCCAGTAGGCTAGCGGGGGGGGATCCCTACGAGCAGTACTTC
CARSSSRLAGGDPYEQYF
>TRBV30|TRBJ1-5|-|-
TGTGCCTGGAGTAGGTGGAATCAGCCCCAGCATTTT
CAWSRWNQPQHF
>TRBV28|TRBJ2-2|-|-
TGTGCCAGCGTCCAGGGCCAGGCCGGGGAGCTGTTTTTT
CASVQGQAGELFF
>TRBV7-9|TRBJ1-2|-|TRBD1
TGTGCCAGCAGTCTTTCGACAGGGGGCTATGGCTATGGCTACACCTTC
CASSLSTGGYGYGYTF
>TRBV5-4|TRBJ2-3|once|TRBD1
TGTGCCAGCAGCTCGGCGACGACAGGGCAGGACACAGATACGCAGTATTTT
CASSSATTGQDTDTQYF
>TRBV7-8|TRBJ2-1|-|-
TGTGCCAGCAGCCCCGTTAGAAGCTCCTACAATGAGCAGTTCTTC
CASSPVRSSYNEQFF
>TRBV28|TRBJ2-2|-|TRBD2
TGTGCCAGCAGTCCGCGACTAGCGGGAGGTCCCGGGGAGCTGTTTTTT
CASSPRLAGGPGELFF
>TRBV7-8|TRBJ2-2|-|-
TGTGCCAGCAGCTTTGTGGAATACACCGGGGAGCTGTTTTTT
CASSFVEYTGELFF
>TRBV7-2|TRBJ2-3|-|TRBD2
TGTGCCAGCAGCTTGCGACTAGCGGGCCTACCAGATACGCAGTATTTT
CASSLRLAGLPDTQYF